A selection of T cell receptor beta chains follows, all from one sample in a study of T-cell reconstitution after alpha-beta-depleted transplantation in children. Using its own MiXCR run on the PCR reads, TCRdb lists one record per CDR3 protein. Of approximately 510,000 distinct CDR3 sequences listed, about 18% are singletons. Specimen: PBMCs from the stem cell graft donor, collected from the stem cell graft. The receptors here all came from a human donor who donated a stem cell graft to a child with acute lymphoblastic leukemia. The CDR3 runs from the conserved cysteine through the conserved F or W. D genes are given only for firm matches. Not every row has a clone size; where given, it reads once, few, many or a size class.

>-|TRBV12-3/TRBV12-4|TRBJ1-1|few
CASTPPTGNTEAFF
TGTGCCAGCACTCCTCCTACAGGGAACACTGAAGCTTTCTTT
>TRBD1|TRBV28|TRBJ2-2|-
CASSLGQGSGELFF
TGTGCCAGCAGTTTGGGACAGGGATCCGGGGAGCTGTTTTTT
>-|TRBV15|TRBJ2-7|-
CATSEGVWGGGTYEQYF
TGTGCCACCAGCGAGGGCGTATGGGGTGGGGGGACCTACGAGCAGTACTTC
>-|TRBV20-1|TRBJ1-3|-
CSARILTGNGNTIYF
TGCAGTGCTAGGATTCTAACAGGGAATGGAAACACCATATATTTT
>TRBD2|TRBV7-8|TRBJ2-3|-
CASSSPGGSGSRGTDTQYF
TGTGCCAGCAGCTCCCCCGGGGGTAGCGGGAGTCGGGGCACAGATACGCAGTATTTT
>-|TRBV20-1|TRBJ1-1|-
CSARGRRGEGAFF
TGCAGTGCTAGAGGGCGAAGGGGTGAGGGAGCTTTCTTT
>TRBD2|TRBV10-3|TRBJ2-3|many
CAISEQLAGWGASTDTQYF
TGTGCCATCAGTGAGCAGCTAGCGGGTTGGGGAGCTAGCACAGATACGCAGTATTTT
>-|TRBV11-1|TRBJ2-1|-
CASSLVRHSYNEQFF
TGTGCCAGCAGCTTAGTGAGGCACTCCTACAATGAGCAGTTCTTC
>-|TRBV5-5|TRBJ2-1|few
CASSYGQRTNEQFF
TGTGCCAGCAGCTACGGACAGAGGACCAATGAGCAGTTCTTC
>-|TRBV6-1|TRBJ2-7|few
CASSNDRLFGHLEQYF
TGTGCCAGCAGTAATGACAGGCTTTTCGGGCATCTCGAGCAGTACTTC
>-|TRBV15|TRBJ1-6|few
CATSRDYNSPLHF
TGTGCCACCAGCAGAGATTACAATTCACCCCTCCACTTT
>TRBD2|TRBV5-4|TRBJ2-2|-
CASSSGLAGGGGELFF
TGTGCCAGCAGCTCTGGACTAGCGGGAGGGGGCGGGGAGCTGTTTTTT
>TRBD1|TRBV10-3|TRBJ2-2|-
CATYPGQGATGELFF
TGTGCCACATACCCTGGGCAGGGGGCGACCGGGGAGCTGTTTTTT
>-|TRBV20-1|TRBJ2-1|few
CSARTPGPYNEQFF
TGCAGTGCTAGAACGCCGGGACCCTACAATGAGCAGTTCTTC
>TRBD1|TRBV6-1|TRBJ2-7|-
CASTPGQTYEQYF
TGTGCCAGCACCCCGGGACAGACCTACGAGCAGTACTTC
>-|TRBV5-1|TRBJ2-3|few
CASSPREGRSDTQYF
TGCGCCAGCAGCCCGCGAGAGGGGAGGTCAGATACGCAGTATTTT
>-|TRBV7-3|TRBJ2-3|-
CASSLGGLTDTQYF
TGTGCCAGCAGCTTAGGCGGCCTCACAGATACGCAGTATTTT
>TRBD1|TRBV2|TRBJ2-5|-
CASSLFGTWDRGQETQYF
TGTGCCAGCAGTTTGTTCGGGACTTGGGACAGGGGGCAAGAGACCCAGTACTTC
>TRBD1|TRBV10-3|TRBJ1-2|-
CAIGQGQHYGYTF
TGTGCCATCGGACAGGGGCAGCACTATGGCTACACCTTC
>-|TRBV5-1|TRBJ2-1|-
CASSLRGRPRENEQFF
TGCGCCAGCAGCTTGAGGGGGAGGCCCAGGGAGAATGAGCAGTTCTTC
>-|TRBV12-3/TRBV12-4|TRBJ1-2|few
CASSTVGAGYTF
TGTGCCAGCAGCACCGTCGGAGCGGGCTACACCTTC
>TRBD1|TRBV11-2|TRBJ2-1|many
CASSLEPDRVLTWFF
TGTGCCAGCAGCTTGGAGCCGGACAGGGTTTTAACTTGGTTCTTC
>-|TRBV7-9|TRBJ2-7|-
CASSLATSKHF
TGTGCCAGCAGCTTAGCTACTAGTAAGCACTTC
>-|TRBV6-5|TRBJ1-1|few
CASSYSWRGWTEAFF
TGTGCCAGCAGTTACTCTTGGCGGGGTTGGACTGAAGCTTTCTTT
>TRBD2|TRBV30|TRBJ2-7|few
CAPWGLAGDYEQYF
TGTGCCCCTTGGGGATTAGCGGGGGACTACGAGCAGTACTTC
>-|TRBV27|TRBJ1-1|few
CASSLSTVGTEAFF
TGTGCCAGCAGTTTGTCAACAGTGGGCACTGAAGCTTTCTTT
>-|TRBV4-1|TRBJ2-7|few
CASSLVSDSYEQYF
TGCGCCAGCAGCCTGGTTTCGGACTCCTACGAGCAGTACTTC
>-|TRBV5-1|TRBJ2-3|-
CASSLYEVGSTDTQYF
TGCGCCAGCAGCTTATACGAGGTGGGGAGCACAGATACGCAGTATTTT
>-|TRBV27|TRBJ2-1|-
CASRRVSSYNEQFF
TGTGCCAGCAGGCGGGTAAGCTCCTACAATGAGCAGTTCTTC
>TRBD2|TRBV6-5|TRBJ2-5|-
CASSYLREGLETQYF
TGTGCCAGCAGTTACCTTCGGGAGGGCCTGGAGACCCAGTACTTC
>-|TRBV7-2|TRBJ1-6|-
CASSVPNSPLHF
TGTGCCAGCAGCGTACCAAATTCACCCCTCCACTTT
>-|TRBV5-1|TRBJ1-2|few
CASAGTDYGYTF
TGCGCCAGTGCCGGGACCGACTATGGCTACACCTTC
>TRBD2|TRBV27|TRBJ2-4|few
CASSWPPPGTSGSSDIQYF
TGTGCCAGCAGTTGGCCCCCCCCCGGGACTAGCGGGAGCTCGGACATTCAGTACTTC
>TRBD2|TRBV7-9|TRBJ2-7|many
CASSLGSGRSYEQYF
TGTGCCAGCAGCTTAGGTAGCGGGAGGTCCTACGAGCAGTACTTC
>TRBD2|TRBV20-1|TRBJ2-5|few
CSARERAGVNPYF
TGCAGTGCTAGAGAACGAGCGGGAGTCAACCCTTACTTC
>TRBD2|TRBV12-3/TRBV12-4|TRBJ2-7|-
CASSERLARGLEQYF
TGTGCCAGCAGTGAACGACTAGCCCGGGGGTTGGAGCAGTACTTC
>TRBD2|TRBV5-1|TRBJ2-7|few
CASSYGTSGVYEQYF
TGCGCCAGCAGCTATGGGACTAGCGGCGTCTACGAGCAGTACTTC
>-|TRBV29-1|TRBJ1-2|-
CSVVTVFGYTF
TGCAGCGTTGTCACGGTATTCGGCTACACCTTC
>TRBD2|TRBV9|TRBJ2-3|few
CASSAGLADGTDTQYF
TGTGCCAGCAGCGCCGGACTAGCGGACGGCACAGATACGCAGTATTTT
>-|TRBV12-3/TRBV12-4|TRBJ2-4|-
CASSLYSGSKNIQYF
TGTGCCAGCAGTTTATATAGCGGATCCAAAAACATTCAGTACTTC
>-|TRBV12-3/TRBV12-4|TRBJ2-7|-
CASSHRRTSSYEQYF
TGTGCCAGCAGCCATCGTAGGACGAGCTCCTACGAGCAGTACTTC
>-|TRBV4-1|TRBJ2-1|few
CASSAQDTYNEQFF
TGCGCCAGCAGCGCCCAGGACACCTACAATGAGCAGTTCTTC
>-|TRBV19|TRBJ1-2|-
CASRPGGYGYTF
TGTGCCAGTAGACCAGGAGGGTATGGCTACACCTTC
>TRBD1|TRBV6-1|TRBJ1-2|once
CASSGTGPQRGYGYTF
TGTGCCAGCAGCGGGACAGGGCCTCAAAGGGGCTATGGCTACACCTTC
>-|TRBV5-1|TRBJ2-1|-
CASSRGRGNEQFF
TGCGCCAGCAGCCGGGGGAGAGGCAATGAGCAGTTCTTC
>-|TRBV12-3/TRBV12-4|TRBJ2-3|few
CASRQKGTQYF
TGTGCCAGCAGGCAGAAGGGTACGCAGTATTTT
>TRBD1|TRBV7-7|TRBJ2-3|few
CASSLTGGTTDTQYF
TGTGCCAGCAGCCTCACAGGGGGCACGACAGATACGCAGTATTTT
>TRBD1|TRBV9|TRBJ2-3|-
CASSSNPGLPITGARTDTQYF
TGTGCCAGCAGCTCCAACCCCGGCCTCCCAATTACAGGGGCGAGGACAGATACGCAGTATTTT
>-|TRBV24-1|TRBJ2-3|few
CATSDGGTYYTDTQYF
TGTGCCACCAGTGATGGGGGGACTTACTACACAGATACGCAGTATTTT
>-|TRBV10-2|TRBJ1-1|-
CAVVSDMNTEAFF
TGCGCCGTGGTCTCAGACATGAACACTGAAGCTTTCTTT
>-|TRBV12-3/TRBV12-4|TRBJ2-1|many
CASSLVGTAIEQFF
TGTGCCAGCAGTTTAGTGGGAACAGCCATTGAGCAGTTCTTC
>-|TRBV29-1|TRBJ2-5|few
CSVEDPSVRETQYF
TGCAGCGTTGAAGATCCGTCCGTACGGGAGACCCAGTACTTC
>TRBD1|TRBV7-8|TRBJ2-6|few
CASRIGPPGQGSSGANVLTF
TGTGCCAGCAGAATAGGCCCGCCGGGACAGGGGAGTTCTGGGGCCAACGTCCTGACTTTC